A single sample is the source of the 20 T cell receptor beta chains below, sequenced in a study of T cell clonality in common variable immunodeficiency. Profiling relied on immunoSEQ multiplex PCR, and the TCRdb table lists in-frame clones only, not all of them. Sampling found tens of thousands of clones, none seen once. Sequenced: peripheral blood mononuclear cells. All receptors come from a person between 18 and 75 years old in good health.

Ten or more counts support this clone. The read halts 3 residues ahead of the CDR3 end, with the missing end drawn from the germline J gene. The chain recombines TRBV20-1 with TRBJ2-1, with D possibly being TRBD2 (6 bases). Germline V gives CDR1 DFQATT, CDR2 SNEGSKA (reference sequence). The ends were cut back, 5 bases at V and 0 bases at J, with 14 bases in the middle. This CDR3 comprises 15 residues. CDR3 sequence reads: CSAGRLESSYNEQFF. The sequenced CDR3 bases are TGCAGTGCTGGTAGACTAGAAAGCTCCTACAATGAG.

In its sample, this clone was seen many times. The DNA ends 3 residues before the CDR3 does, and the rest of the CDR3 is filled in from the germline J gene. The chain carries TRBV15 and TRBJ2-1; 8 positions match TRBD1. This CDR3 comprises 15 residues. The germline V gene has CDR1 LNHNV and CDR2 YYDKDF (reference sequence). Germline trimming cut 1 base from V and 9 bases from J; bases unmatched to any gene: 8. Incomplete CDR3 DNA: TGTGCCACCAGCAGAGCCCAGGGGGCGACGAGTGAG. It codes for CATSRAQGATSE. The whole CDR3 sequence is CATSRAQGATSEQFF.

This clone was detected only a few times. Since a much larger clone is just one base distant, this may be a read error. The read stops 3 residues short of the end of the CDR3; the missing end is completed from the germline J gene. The V gene is TRBV30, the J gene TRBJ2-3; D gene ambiguous. Germline V gives CDR1 GTSNPN, CDR2 SVGIG (reference sequence). The CDR3 extends over 14 amino acids. The CDR3 loop is CAWSAAGLNQPQYF. The sequenced part of the CDR3 DNA is TGTGCCTGGAGTGCGGCAGGTCTCAATCAGCCG.

Many counts were recorded for this clone. The CDR3 goes on 3 residues after the read ends, and that part is filled in from the germline J gene. The chain employs TRBV14 and TRBJ2-1; 7 bases map to TRBD2. Trimming at V came to 1 base and at J to 4 bases, leaving 10 bases not matched to a gene. Germline V CDR1 and CDR2: SGHDN, FVKESK. There are 17 residues in the CDR3. The CDR3 spells CASSQALGGEKYNEQFF. CDR3 bases read: TGTGCCAGCAGCCAAGCCCTGGGGGGGGAGAAATACAATGAG. Using reference TRBV14 and TRBJ2-1 for the parts outside the CDR3, the full variable domain is EAGVTQFPSHSVIEKGQTVTLRCDPISGHDNLYWYRRVMGKEIKFLLHFVKESKQDESGMPNNRFLAERTGGTYSTLKVQPAELEDSGVYFCASSQALGGEKYNEQFFGPGTRLTVL.

This clone has a count of ten or more. The missing CDR3 end, 3 residues past where the read stops, is filled in from the germline J gene. This sample includes further DNA sequences coding for the same CDR3. This sequence joins TRBV11-3 and TRBJ2-2, with 8 bases aligning to TRBD2. J gave up 6 bases and V 5 bases, and 2 bases lay outside the gene matches. The CDR3 consists of 13 residues. Looked up from germline, CDR1 is SGHNT and CDR2 is YENEEA. The sequenced CDR3 bases are TGTGCCAGCAGCACTAGCGGACCCGGGGAG. Its translation is CASSTSGPGE. From start to end, the CDR3 is CASSTSGPGELFF.

In its sample, this clone was seen many times. Read data end 3 residues before the CDR3 end; the end is taken from the germline J gene. J is TRBJ2-2 and V is TRBV7-2; 7 nucleotides match TRBD2. Germline values: CDR1 SGHTA, CDR2 FQGNSA. CDR3 length: 14 amino acids. The J segment lost 1 base and the V segment lost 8 bases, leaving 4 bases of the junction unmatched. The CDR3 spells CASGSGGNTGELFF. CDR3 DNA, as far as it was read: TGTGCCAGCGGGTCGGGGGGGAACACCGGGGAG. Using reference TRBV7-2 and TRBJ2-2 for the parts outside the CDR3, the full variable domain is GAGVSQSPSNKVTEKGKDVELRCDPISGHTALYWYRQSLGQGLEFLIYFQGNSAPDKSGLPSDRFSAERTGGSVSTLTIQRTQQEDSAVYLCASGSGGNTGELFFGEGSRLTVL.

This clone was seen ten or more times. Read data end 3 residues before the CDR3 end; the end is taken from the germline J gene. This chain uses TRBV20-1 with TRBJ2-1; the D gene is possibly TRBD2 (6 bases). V was clipped by 7 bases and J by 6 bases, with 10 bases between them. The CDR3 length is 11 residues. Germline CDR1 reads DFQATT; CDR2 reads SNEGSKA (reference sequence). CDR3 sequence reads: CSVGGVNEQFF. CDR3 bases read: TGCAGTGTAGGCGGGGTCAATGAG.

In regard to this clone: Read data end 3 residues before the CDR3 end; the end is taken from the germline J gene. The chain employs TRBV5-6 and TRBJ1-2, with TRBD1 identical over 8 bases. The V segment lost 0 bases and the J segment 7 bases; nucleotides outside the gene matches: 8. CDR3 length: 15 amino acids. Germline assignment: CDR1 SGHDT and CDR2 YYEEEE. The sequenced part of the CDR3 DNA is TGTGCCAGCAGCTTGGGGGGACAGGCCGTCGGTGGC. This sequence encodes CASSLGGQAVGG. The entire CDR3 protein reads CASSLGGQAVGGYTF.

Many counts were recorded for this clone. The read ends 3 residues shy of where the CDR3 ends; the end is completed using the germline J gene. The chain is built from TRBV5-1 and TRBJ1-6, with 7 bases aligning to TRBD1. With V trimmed by 5 bases and J by 5 bases, 10 bases remained unmatched. The CDR3 is 16 amino acids. Germline CDR1 SGHRS, CDR2 YFSETQ. The sequenced part of the CDR3 DNA is TGCGCCAGCAGGGAAAACCTCGGGACAGATAATTCACCC. It encodes CASRENLGTDNSP. The complete CDR3 protein is CASRENLGTDNSPLHF.

This clone appeared many times. The read falls 3 residues short of the CDR3 end, and the missing part is taken from the germline J gene. The genes are TRBV6-2 or TRBV6-3 and TRBJ2-1, with TRBD2 identical over 14 bases. The CDR3 has 16 residues. With 4 bases clipped from V and 4 bases from J, the junction kept 3 bases outside the gene matches. Germline CDR1 and CDR2: MNHEY and SVGEGT. CDR3 protein: CASSSGLAGAYNEQFF. Incomplete CDR3 DNA: TGTGCCAGCAGTTCGGGACTAGCGGGGGCTTACAATGAG.

This clone was seen ten or more times. The CDR3 end is not reached by the read, which stops 3 residues before it; the germline J gene fills it in. This chain uses TRBV30 with TRBJ2-3; 12 bases fit TRBD2. Per germline, CDR1 GTSNPN and CDR2 SVGIG (reference sequence). After removal of 4 bases from V and 3 bases from J, the junction contained 2 bases not matched to a gene. This CDR3 region has 14 residues. CDR3 in amino acids: CAWTSGGATDTQYF. The DNA read from the CDR3 is TGTGCCTGGACTAGCGGGGGGGCGACAGATACG.

This clone appeared many times. From the germline J gene comes the end of the CDR3, since the read stops 3 residues before it. The chain uses TRBV18 and TRBJ2-3; 7 bases are a match to TRBD1. The length of the CDR3 is 16 residues. Losses at the gene ends were 3 bases for V and 6 bases for J; bases not matched to a gene: 12. Germline lookup yields CDR1 KGHSH and CDR2 LQKENI. The CDR3 protein is CASSPLRTGRVDTQYF. The sequenced CDR3 bases are TGTGCCAGCTCACCTCTACGGACAGGAAGGGTCGATACG.

In its sample, this clone was seen many times. The observed sequence ends 3 residues before the CDR3 terminus, with the missing tail filled in from the germline J gene. J is TRBJ2-7 and V is TRBV10-3; 7 nucleotides agree with TRBD2. The CDR3 contains 14 residues. From germline, CDR1 is ENHRY and CDR2 SYGVKD. V trimming: 4 bases; J trimming: 0 bases; junction bases outside the gene matches: 3. CDR3 protein: CAISGAGDSYEQYF. The sequenced part of the CDR3 DNA is TGTGCCATCAGTGGGGCGGGGGACTCCTACGAG.

This clone occurred many times. The observed sequence ends 3 residues before the CDR3 terminus, with the missing tail filled in from the germline J gene. The J gene is TRBJ1-4, the V gene TRBV30; D ambiguous. Per germline, CDR1 GTSNPN and CDR2 SVGIG (reference sequence). The CDR3 runs 15 residues. Trimming removed 0 bases at V and 4 bases at J, with 12 bases between. The sequenced part of the CDR3 DNA is TGTGCCTGGAGTGTACAGTCAGACAATAATGAAAAA. This sequence encodes CAWSVQSDNNEK. The complete CDR3 sequence is CAWSVQSDNNEKLFF.

The table lists this clone with many counts. Coverage ceases 3 residues before the CDR3 finishes, and the germline J gene fills in the end. This chain joins TRBV5-6 and TRBJ2-3, with TRBD2 matching over 7 bases. Trimming removed 4 bases from V and 2 bases from J; junction bases left unmatched: 7. This CDR3 spans 15 amino acids. Germline CDR1 and CDR2: SGHDT and YYEEEE. The CDR3 here is CASSGGTTNTDTQYF. The CDR3 bases that were read are TGTGCCAGCAGCGGGGGGACTACCAACACAGATACG.

Ten or more counts support this clone. The DNA ends 3 residues before the CDR3 does, and the rest of the CDR3 is filled in from the germline J gene. V usage is TRBV6-2 or TRBV6-3 and J usage is TRBJ1-1, with a possible D match to TRBD1 (5 bases). V was cut by 4 bases and J by 2 bases, with 11 bases left in between. The CDR3 extends over 14 amino acids. CDR1 is MNHEY and CDR2 is SVGEGT in the germline V gene. The CDR3 sequence is CASSSNRLNTEAFF. CDR3 DNA, as far as it was read: TGTGCCAGCAGTTCCAACAGGCTCAACACTGAA.

This clone was counted ten times or more. The CDR3 end lies 3 residues beyond the end of the read and is filled in from the germline J gene. V and J are TRBV19 and TRBJ2-5; D is perhaps TRBD2 (7 bases). The CDR3 totals 16 residues. Trimming removed 0 bases at V and 5 bases at J, with 16 bases between. The germline gives CDR1 LNHDA, CDR2 SQIVND (reference sequence). CDR3 DNA, as far as it was read: TGTGCCAGTAGTATAGATGTTACGGGGGGCTCGGAGACC. Translated, it gives CASSIDVTGGSET. The entire CDR3 protein is CASSIDVTGGSETQYF. Supplemented by reference TRBV19 and TRBJ2-5, the full variable domain reads DGGITQSPKYLFRKEGQNVTLSCEQNLNHDAMYWYRQDPGQGLRLIYYSQIVNDFQKGDIAEGYSVSREKKESFPLTVTSAQKNPTAFYLCASSIDVTGGSETQYFGPGTRLLVL.

Ten or more counts support this clone. The sequenced fragment ends 3 residues before the CDR3 boundary, so the rest is inferred from the germline J gene. J is TRBJ2-5 and V is TRBV5-4; D unclear. Trimming left V 0 bases short and J 2 bases short, with 5 bases between. The germline gives CDR1 SGHNT, CDR2 YYREEE (reference sequence). The CDR3 is made up of 13 amino acids. This chain's CDR3 is CASSLVQQETQYF. The CDR3 DNA, read in part, is TGTGCCAGCAGCTTGGTTCAGCAAGAGACC.

The table lists this clone with a few counts. The read terminates 3 residues before the CDR3 end, so the remaining end is supplied by the germline J gene. V is TRBV20-1 and J is TRBJ2-1, with D hard to call. CDR1 is DFQATT and CDR2 is SNEGSKA in the germline V gene (reference sequence). CDR3 length equals 12 residues. Trimming removed 3 bases from V and 5 bases from J, with 8 bases in between. The CDR3 sequence is CSASASDNEQFF. The sequenced CDR3 bases are TGCAGTGCTAGTGCCTCGGACAATGAG.

This clone was detected many times. The CDR3 end falls 3 residues outside the read, so it is completed with the germline J gene. The chain links TRBV20-1 to TRBJ2-3, with D possibly matching TRBD2 (7 bases). Per germline, CDR1 DFQATT and CDR2 SNEGSKA (reference sequence). The CDR3 covers 13 residues. Between the trimmed V and J ends, which lost 4 bases and 6 bases, there was a span of 14 bases. The CDR3 DNA, read in part, is TGCAGTGCTACAAGGGGGGGAGTGGATACG. Its protein is CSATRGGVDT. The whole CDR3 is CSATRGGVDTQYF.